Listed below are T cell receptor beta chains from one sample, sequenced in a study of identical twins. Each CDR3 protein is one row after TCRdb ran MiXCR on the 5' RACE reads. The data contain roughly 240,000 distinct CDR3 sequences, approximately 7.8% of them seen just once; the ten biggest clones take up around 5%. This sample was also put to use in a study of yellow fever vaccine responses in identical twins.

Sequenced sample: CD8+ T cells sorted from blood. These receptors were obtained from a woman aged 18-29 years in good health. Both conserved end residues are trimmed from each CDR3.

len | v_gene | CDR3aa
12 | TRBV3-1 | ASSQDQASYEQY
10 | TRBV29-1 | SALTGQETQY
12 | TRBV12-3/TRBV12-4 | ASSQGAGLTEAF
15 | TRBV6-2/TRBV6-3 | ASSVWTSGASTDTQY
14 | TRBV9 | ASSVETTGASNEQF
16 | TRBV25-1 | ASSEYKLAGASTDTQY
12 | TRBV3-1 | ASSLGRGENEQF
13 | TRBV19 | ASNPAGRSTDTQY
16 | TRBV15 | ATSTLPGVGFSTDTQY
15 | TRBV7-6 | ASSLGGYRDSYNEQF
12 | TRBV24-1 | ATSDLGSQETQY
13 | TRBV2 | ASSESAGRQETQY
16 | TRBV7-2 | ASSLAPLGGIAKNIQY
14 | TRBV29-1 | SVDTGLGRPYNEQF
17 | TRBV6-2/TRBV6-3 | ASSYSVDQAVGGYNEQF
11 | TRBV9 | ASSVAPTDTQY
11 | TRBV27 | ASSLGTGGEQY
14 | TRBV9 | ASSAEHRASVDGYT
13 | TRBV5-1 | ASSTGAASGETQY
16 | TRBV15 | ATSRSAGPFTGANVLT
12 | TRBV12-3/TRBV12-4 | ASSYDRGFETQY
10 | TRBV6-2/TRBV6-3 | ASTTRGHEQY
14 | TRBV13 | ASSSELGQGNNEQF
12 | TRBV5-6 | ASSLGATWYGYT
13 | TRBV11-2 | ASRGKGGISYEQY
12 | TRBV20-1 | SALSTESSYEQY
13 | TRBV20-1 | SANQASGGTDTQY
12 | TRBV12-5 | ASGLVPAVDGYT
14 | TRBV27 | ASSLRTAYRPDTQY
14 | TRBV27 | ASSFEGATSYNEQF
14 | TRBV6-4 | ASSDSAGASTDTQY